This T cell receptor beta chain derives from a study of T cells expressing NK-cell markers. TCRdb reanalyzed the 5' RACE reads, giving one entry per CDR3 protein sequence and no DNA. The sample data list around 550,000 distinct CDR3 sequences. The material sequenced was blood T cells: a sorted CD56 or NKG2C T cell subset, CD4+ or CD8+ T cells, or bulk PBMC T cells (not recorded which). This TCR came from a man aged 18 to 30 in good health.

The CDR3 is CSFSSGRNIQYF. The chain carries TRBV29-1 and TRBJ2-4; TCRdb's assignment of TRBD2 cannot be checked, as there is no DNA. The CDR3 has 12 amino acids. CDR1 SQVTM and CDR2 ANQGSEA come from the germline V gene.